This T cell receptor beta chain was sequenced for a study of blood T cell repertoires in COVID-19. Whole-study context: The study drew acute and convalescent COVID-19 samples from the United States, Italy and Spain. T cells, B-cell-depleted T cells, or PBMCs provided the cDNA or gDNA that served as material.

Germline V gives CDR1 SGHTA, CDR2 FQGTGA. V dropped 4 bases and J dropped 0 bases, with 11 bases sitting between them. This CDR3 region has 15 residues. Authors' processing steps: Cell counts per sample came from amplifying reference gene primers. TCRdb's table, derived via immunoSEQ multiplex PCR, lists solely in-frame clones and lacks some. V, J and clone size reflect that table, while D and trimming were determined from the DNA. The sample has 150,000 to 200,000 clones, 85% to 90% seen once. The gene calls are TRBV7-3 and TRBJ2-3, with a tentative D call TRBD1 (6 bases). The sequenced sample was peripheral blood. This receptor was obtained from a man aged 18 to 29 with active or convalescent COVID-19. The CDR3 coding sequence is TGTGCCAGCAGCTCGGCGGACAGAAGCACAGATACGCAGTATTTT. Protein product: CASSSADRSTDTQYF.